A selection of T cell receptor beta chains follows, all from one sample in a study of cytomegalovirus exposure and HLA in healthy donors. The protocol was immunoSEQ multiplex PCR, while the TCRdb copy is restricted to in-frame clones and leaves out a portion. The data hold about 160,000 clones, with approximately 81% observed a single time. Specimen: PBMCs. All receptors come from a man aged 30 to 39 in good health and CMV-seropositive. CDR3s include the opening cysteine and the closing phenylalanine or tryptophan. The D gene is left open where the match is weak. Clone size appears in some rows only: once, few, many, or a class for an expanded clone.

CDR3 DNA: TGTGCCAGTAGTACCCTCGGGAGTCAGTATGGCTACACCTTC
CDR3 protein: CASSTLGSQYGYTF
J gene: TRBJ1-2
clone size: .
D gene: .
V gene: TRBV19

CDR3 DNA: TGTGCCAGCTCACCACCCGGGGGAAATGAGCAGTTCTTC
CDR3 protein: CASSPPGGNEQFF
J gene: TRBJ2-1
clone size: once
D gene: .
V gene: TRBV18

CDR3 DNA: TGCGCCAGCAGTGACCCGTACGGGGGGGACTCTGGAAACACCATATATTTT
CDR3 protein: CASSDPYGGDSGNTIYF
J gene: TRBJ1-3
clone size: .
D gene: .
V gene: TRBV10-2

CDR3 DNA: TGTGCCAGCAGCTTGGGACAGGGGTGGGATTACGAGCAGTACTTC
CDR3 protein: CASSLGQGWDYEQYF
J gene: TRBJ2-7
clone size: once
D gene: TRBD1
V gene: TRBV11-2

CDR3 DNA: TGTGCCAGCAACCAGCGGGGGGCTTGGGAGACCCAGTACTTC
CDR3 protein: CASNQRGAWETQYF
J gene: TRBJ2-5
clone size: .
D gene: TRBD2
V gene: TRBV25-1

CDR3 DNA: TGTGCCAGCAGCTACTTCGGGGGTGAGCAGTTCTTC
CDR3 protein: CASSYFGGEQFF
J gene: TRBJ2-1
clone size: .
D gene: .
V gene: TRBV7-2

CDR3 DNA: TGTGCCTGGAGTCCACCCGAGGCAAACTCTGGAAACACCATATATTTT
CDR3 protein: CAWSPPEANSGNTIYF
J gene: TRBJ1-3
clone size: .
D gene: .
V gene: TRBV30

CDR3 DNA: TGTGCCAGTAGTATCCCAGGTTGGGATGGCTACACCTTC
CDR3 protein: CASSIPGWDGYTF
J gene: TRBJ1-2
clone size: few
D gene: .
V gene: TRBV19

CDR3 DNA: TGCAGCGTTGAACAGGTTAACTATGGCTACACCTTC
CDR3 protein: CSVEQVNYGYTF
J gene: TRBJ1-2
clone size: .
D gene: .
V gene: TRBV29-1

CDR3 DNA: TGTGCCAGCAGTGCAGACGGGACAGGGGATGGTGGCTACACCTTC
CDR3 protein: CASSADGTGDGGYTF
J gene: TRBJ1-2
clone size: .
D gene: TRBD1
V gene: TRBV6-1

CDR3 DNA: TGTGCCAGCAGTTTTCAGGGTAGCACAGATACGCAGTATTTT
CDR3 protein: CASSFQGSTDTQYF
J gene: TRBJ2-3
clone size: .
D gene: .
V gene: TRBV27

CDR3 DNA: TGTGCCAGCAGTGAAAGGGACAGGGGTGGCTACACCTTC
CDR3 protein: CASSERDRGGYTF
J gene: TRBJ1-2
clone size: once
D gene: TRBD1
V gene: TRBV6-1

CDR3 DNA: TGTGCCAGCAGTTACGTGGTAGCCGAGCAGTACTTC
CDR3 protein: CASSYVVAEQYF
J gene: TRBJ2-7
clone size: .
D gene: .
V gene: TRBV6-5

CDR3 DNA: TGTGCCAGCCTTACCGTGGGGGCCGAGAACACTGAAGCTTTCTTT
CDR3 protein: CASLTVGAENTEAFF
J gene: TRBJ1-1
clone size: .
D gene: .
V gene: TRBV28

CDR3 DNA: TGTGCCTGGAGTAAAGCGGGGGGCAATCAGCCCCAGCATTTT
CDR3 protein: CAWSKAGGNQPQHF
J gene: TRBJ1-5
clone size: .
D gene: .
V gene: TRBV30

CDR3 DNA: TGTGCCAGCTCACAGGACAGGGGGCGAAATCAGCCCCAGCATTTT
CDR3 protein: CASSQDRGRNQPQHF
J gene: TRBJ1-5
clone size: few
D gene: TRBD1
V gene: TRBV18

CDR3 DNA: TGTGCCAGCAGCTATGGACTATCAGGGGGCTACACCTTC
CDR3 protein: CASSYGLSGGYTF
J gene: TRBJ1-2
clone size: .
D gene: .
V gene: TRBV7-8

CDR3 DNA: TGTGCCTGGATGCGGGGACTCAACTACGAGCAGTACTTC
CDR3 protein: CAWMRGLNYEQYF
J gene: TRBJ2-7
clone size: few
D gene: .
V gene: TRBV30

CDR3 DNA: TGTGCCAGCAGCGTAGCTACGCGGGGGTCTAGGGATGAGCAGTTCTTC
CDR3 protein: CASSVATRGSRDEQFF
J gene: TRBJ2-1
clone size: .
D gene: TRBD2
V gene: TRBV9

CDR3 DNA: TGTGCCAGCAGACCCGGAGGGGTAAGAGACACTGAAGCTTTCTTT
CDR3 protein: CASRPGGVRDTEAFF
J gene: TRBJ1-1
clone size: .
D gene: .
V gene: TRBV28

CDR3 DNA: TGTGCCAGCAGCCCTCCAAGTCCCGGGACAGGTTTGAACACTGAAGCTTTCTTT
CDR3 protein: CASSPPSPGTGLNTEAFF
J gene: TRBJ1-1
clone size: .
D gene: TRBD1
V gene: TRBV2

CDR3 DNA: TGTGCCACCAGCCAGTCCCGGGTGGCAGATACGCAGTATTTT
CDR3 protein: CATSQSRVADTQYF
J gene: TRBJ2-3
clone size: few
D gene: .
V gene: TRBV15

CDR3 DNA: TGCGCCAGCAGTGAGTCCGGGACAGATACGCAGTATTTT
CDR3 protein: CASSESGTDTQYF
J gene: TRBJ2-3
clone size: .
D gene: .
V gene: TRBV10-1

CDR3 DNA: TGCGCCAGCAGCCAGGTCGGGGGGGCCATCAGTGAGCAGTTCTTC
CDR3 protein: CASSQVGGAISEQFF
J gene: TRBJ2-1
clone size: .
D gene: TRBD2
V gene: TRBV4-3

CDR3 DNA: TGTGCCAGCAGCCAGACCCCGGACTCCACGGATACGCAGTATTTT
CDR3 protein: CASSQTPDSTDTQYF
J gene: TRBJ2-3
clone size: .
D gene: .
V gene: TRBV14

CDR3 DNA: TGTGCCAGCAGCCCTCGGAAGGTTACGTCTCTAGCTGGAAACACCATATATTTT
CDR3 protein: CASSPRKVTSLAGNTIYF
J gene: TRBJ1-3
clone size: .
D gene: .
V gene: TRBV9

CDR3 DNA: TGTGCCACCAGCAGAGCGGCCCAGGGGACCCAGTACTTC
CDR3 protein: CATSRAAQGTQYF
J gene: TRBJ2-5
clone size: .
D gene: .
V gene: TRBV15

CDR3 DNA: TGTGCCAGCGGCAGGGGGCTGGTCTATGGCTACACCTTC
CDR3 protein: CASGRGLVYGYTF
J gene: TRBJ1-2
clone size: few
D gene: TRBD1
V gene: TRBV6-1

CDR3 DNA: TGTGCCAGCAGCTCACAGATGCGGGGGGGAGGGAATGAGCAGTTCTTC
CDR3 protein: CASSSQMRGGGNEQFF
J gene: TRBJ2-1
clone size: .
D gene: TRBD2
V gene: TRBV7-2

CDR3 DNA: TGTGCCAGCAGCTTAGCTTTCCCCCCGTACGAGCAGTACTTC
CDR3 protein: CASSLAFPPYEQYF
J gene: TRBJ2-7
clone size: .
D gene: .
V gene: TRBV7-2

CDR3 DNA: TGTGCCAGCAGCTTAGCGATAGGACTAGCGGGGCAAGAGACCCAGTACTTC
CDR3 protein: CASSLAIGLAGQETQYF
J gene: TRBJ2-5
clone size: .
D gene: TRBD2
V gene: TRBV7-6

CDR3 DNA: TGTGCCAGCAGCCCGGCGAGGGTGGTAGCGGGGTCGCCCGATACGCAGTATTTT
CDR3 protein: CASSPARVVAGSPDTQYF
J gene: TRBJ2-3
clone size: .
D gene: TRBD2
V gene: TRBV7-3

CDR3 DNA: TGTGCCAGCAGCCGACTCTTCTCGACCACAGATACGCAGTATTTT
CDR3 protein: CASSRLFSTTDTQYF
J gene: TRBJ2-3
clone size: .
D gene: .
V gene: TRBV7-7

CDR3 DNA: TGTGCCAGCAGTCCGACAGGGATCAGCAATCAGCCCCAGCATTTT
CDR3 protein: CASSPTGISNQPQHF
J gene: TRBJ1-5
clone size: many
D gene: TRBD1
V gene: TRBV6-1

CDR3 DNA: TGTGCCAGCAGCTTAAATCCGCCCAGCTCTGGAAACACCATATATTTT
CDR3 protein: CASSLNPPSSGNTIYF
J gene: TRBJ1-3
clone size: .
D gene: .
V gene: TRBV7-2

CDR3 DNA: TGTGCCACCAGCAGTGGCCCGTGGACTAGCGGGGGGGCCGGTACGCAGTATTTT
CDR3 protein: CATSSGPWTSGGAGTQYF
J gene: TRBJ2-3
clone size: few
D gene: TRBD2
V gene: TRBV15

CDR3 DNA: TGTGCCACCGGTAGGGGCGGGGACACCGGGGAGCTGTTTTTT
CDR3 protein: CATGRGGDTGELFF
J gene: TRBJ2-2
clone size: .
D gene: .
V gene: TRBV15

CDR3 DNA: TGTGCCAGCAGTCCCCTAGAACAGGATCAGCCCCAGCATTTT
CDR3 protein: CASSPLEQDQPQHF
J gene: TRBJ1-5
clone size: once
D gene: .
V gene: TRBV28

CDR3 DNA: TGTGCCAGTTCCCCGGGACAGGGATTTGGGGCCAACGTCCTGACTTTC
CDR3 protein: CASSPGQGFGANVLTF
J gene: TRBJ2-6
clone size: .
D gene: TRBD1
V gene: TRBV19

CDR3 DNA: TGTGCCTGGTCCGCTTGGACTAGTGGTGAGCAGTTCTTC
CDR3 protein: CAWSAWTSGEQFF
J gene: TRBJ2-1
clone size: .
D gene: TRBD2
V gene: TRBV30

CDR3 DNA: TGTGCTAGTGGCGAAGGTGGGCAGCACTATGGCTACACCTTC
CDR3 protein: CASGEGGQHYGYTF
J gene: TRBJ1-2
clone size: few
D gene: .
V gene: TRBV12-5

CDR3 DNA: TGTGCCAGCAGCGGGGATTGGGGAAACACCATATATTTT
CDR3 protein: CASSGDWGNTIYF
J gene: TRBJ1-3
clone size: .
D gene: .
V gene: TRBV6-5

CDR3 DNA: TGTGCCAGCAGCTTGGGTGGCGGTGCCGGGGAGCTGTTTTTT
CDR3 protein: CASSLGGGAGELFF
J gene: TRBJ2-2
clone size: once
D gene: .
V gene: TRBV7-6

CDR3 DNA: TGTGCCACCCTATCTGGGGGCAGGGGTACTTTGGACACCTTC
CDR3 protein: CATLSGGRGTLDTF
J gene: TRBJ1-2
clone size: few
D gene: .
V gene: TRBV28

CDR3 DNA: TGTGCCAGCAGCCTGCCTAGCGGGGGGTTCCAAGAGACCCAGTACTTC
CDR3 protein: CASSLPSGGFQETQYF
J gene: TRBJ2-5
clone size: .
D gene: TRBD2
V gene: TRBV14

CDR3 DNA: TGTGCCAGCAGCTTAGGGGAGGGCCGCGGGACTAGGTACTTC
CDR3 protein: CASSLGEGRGTRYF
J gene: TRBJ2-7
clone size: .
D gene: TRBD2
V gene: TRBV7-8

CDR3 DNA: TGCGCCAGCAGCCAAGGGAGTGGCCCCGGGGGCGAGCAGTACTTC
CDR3 protein: CASSQGSGPGGEQYF
J gene: TRBJ2-7
clone size: .
D gene: .
V gene: TRBV4-3

CDR3 DNA: TGTGCCAGCAGTTTACTTAGCGGGGGGGCTTTTGATACGCAGTATTTT
CDR3 protein: CASSLLSGGAFDTQYF
J gene: TRBJ2-3
clone size: .
D gene: TRBD2
V gene: TRBV27

CDR3 DNA: TGCGCCAGCAGCTCCTCACAGGGGTACTACAATGAGCAGTTCTTC
CDR3 protein: CASSSSQGYYNEQFF
J gene: TRBJ2-1
clone size: .
D gene: TRBD1
V gene: TRBV5-1

CDR3 DNA: TGTGCCAGCAGCGATCGACTAGCGGGAGAAGATACGCAGTATTTT
CDR3 protein: CASSDRLAGEDTQYF
J gene: TRBJ2-3
clone size: .
D gene: TRBD2
V gene: TRBV9

CDR3 DNA: TGTGCCAGCAGCTTAGTAGGACAGGGCAATGAAAAACTGTTTTTT
CDR3 protein: CASSLVGQGNEKLFF
J gene: TRBJ1-4
clone size: .
D gene: TRBD1
V gene: TRBV11-2

CDR3 DNA: TGTGCCAGCAGTAAGGCGGGACAGGGTGGATACGAGCAGTACTTC
CDR3 protein: CASSKAGQGGYEQYF
J gene: TRBJ2-7
clone size: .
D gene: TRBD1
V gene: TRBV28

CDR3 DNA: TGTGCCACCAGCAGAGATGACAGAAGCTACGAGCAGTACTTC
CDR3 protein: CATSRDDRSYEQYF
J gene: TRBJ2-7
clone size: few
D gene: .
V gene: TRBV15